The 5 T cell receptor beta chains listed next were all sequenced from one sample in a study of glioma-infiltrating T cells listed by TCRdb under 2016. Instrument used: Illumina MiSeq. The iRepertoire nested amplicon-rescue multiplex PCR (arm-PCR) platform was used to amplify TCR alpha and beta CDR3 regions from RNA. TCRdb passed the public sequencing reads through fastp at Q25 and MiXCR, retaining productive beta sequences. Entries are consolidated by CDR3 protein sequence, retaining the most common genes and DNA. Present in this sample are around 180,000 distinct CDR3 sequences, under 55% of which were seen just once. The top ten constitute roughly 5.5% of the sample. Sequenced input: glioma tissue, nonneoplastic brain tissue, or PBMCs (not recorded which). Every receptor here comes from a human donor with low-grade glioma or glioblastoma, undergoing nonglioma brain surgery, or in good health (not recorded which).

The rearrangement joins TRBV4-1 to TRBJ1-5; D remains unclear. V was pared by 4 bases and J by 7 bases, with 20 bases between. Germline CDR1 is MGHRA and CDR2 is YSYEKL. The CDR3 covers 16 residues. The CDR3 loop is CASSPRSAQNGQPQHF. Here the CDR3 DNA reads TGCGCCAGCAGCCCCCGAAGCGCACAGAACGGCCAGCCCCAGCATTTT.

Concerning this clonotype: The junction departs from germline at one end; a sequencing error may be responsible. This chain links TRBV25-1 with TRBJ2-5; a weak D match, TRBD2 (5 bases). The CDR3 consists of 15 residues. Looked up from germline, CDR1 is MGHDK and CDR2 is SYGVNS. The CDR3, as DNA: TGTGCCAGCAGTGAAGAGAGGCAGTGGGGAGAGACCAAGTACTTC. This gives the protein CASSEERQWGETKYF.

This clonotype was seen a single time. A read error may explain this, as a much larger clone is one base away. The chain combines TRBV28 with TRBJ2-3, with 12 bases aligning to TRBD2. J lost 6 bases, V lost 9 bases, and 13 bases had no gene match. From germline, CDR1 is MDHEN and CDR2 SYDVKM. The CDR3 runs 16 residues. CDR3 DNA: TGTGCCAGGAGTCCAAGAGGACTAGCGGGAACGGATACGCAGTATTTT. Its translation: CARSPRGLAGTDTQYF.

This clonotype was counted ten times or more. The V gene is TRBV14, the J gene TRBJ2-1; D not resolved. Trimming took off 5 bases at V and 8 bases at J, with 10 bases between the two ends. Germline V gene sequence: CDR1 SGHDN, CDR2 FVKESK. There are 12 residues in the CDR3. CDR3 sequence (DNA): TGTGCCAGCAGCGGGATAGCCGATGAGCAGTTCTTC. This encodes CASSGIADEQFF.

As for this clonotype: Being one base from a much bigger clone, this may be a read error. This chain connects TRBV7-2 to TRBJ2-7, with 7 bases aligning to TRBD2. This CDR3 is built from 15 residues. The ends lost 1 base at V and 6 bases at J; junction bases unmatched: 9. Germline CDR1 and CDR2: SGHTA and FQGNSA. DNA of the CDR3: TGTGCCAGCAGCTTAGACGGCGGGAGTATGCTCGAGCAGTACTTC. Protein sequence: CASSLDGGSMLEQYF.